This TCR beta chain originates from a study of blood T cell repertoires in COVID-19. At the level of the study: Nucleic acid was either cDNA or gDNA, and it came from T cells, B-cell-depleted T cells, or PBMCs.

V lost 5 bases to trimming and J lost 5 bases; unmatched junction nucleotides: 0. Germline CDR1 LNHDA, CDR2 SQIVND (reference sequence). There are 12 residues in the CDR3. Some clones are missing from TCRdb's copy, which holds only in-frame ones; the method was immunoSEQ multiplex PCR. The table lists under 300,000 clones, roughly 90% of them singletons. The sample was peripheral blood. This receptor was obtained from a man aged 25-45 years who had recovered from COVID-19. V gene TRBV19 combines with J gene TRBJ2-7; 10 bases line up with TRBD2. The CDR3: CASSLAGDEQYF. CDR3 nucleotides: TGTGCCAGTAGTCTAGCGGGGGACGAGCAGTACTTC.